These T cell receptor beta chains were read from a single sample in a study of blood T cell repertoires in COVID-19. Assay: immunoSEQ multiplex PCR; the TCRdb copy retains only in-frame clones and omits some. The sample yields approximately 150,000 clones, 84% seen once. The sample consisted of PBMCs or T cells enriched from blood (not recorded which). These TCRs come from a man in his fifties or sixties who had recovered from COVID-19. Both conserved end residues are part of each CDR3. The D gene is left open where the match is weak. Not every row has a clone size; where given, it reads once, few, many or a size class.

CDR3 protein	CDR3 DNA	V gene	J gene	clone size	D gene
CSVEAGGLAANEQFF	TGCAGCGTTGAAGCTGGAGGGCTAGCTGCCAATGAGCAGTTCTTC	TRBV29-1	TRBJ2-1	-	-
CASSHRGGQGGSSYNSPLHF	TGTGCCAGCAGCCATCGAGGTGGACAGGGGGGAAGCTCCTATAATTCACCCCTCCACTTT	TRBV14	TRBJ1-6	-	TRBD1
CSVGTGTGGNRPSGYTF	TGCAGCGTTGGGACCGGGACAGGGGGCAATAGGCCCTCTGGCTACACCTTC	TRBV29-1	TRBJ1-2	-	TRBD1
CASSQDLGGAYNEQFF	TGTGCCAGCAGCCAAGATCTCGGGGGTGCTTACAATGAGCAGTTCTTC	TRBV4-2	TRBJ2-1	-	-
CASSSLTGANQPQHF	TGTGCCAGTTCCAGCTTGACAGGGGCGAATCAGCCCCAGCATTTT	TRBV19	TRBJ1-5	-	TRBD1
CASFGRGRQYNEQFF	TGTGCCAGCTTCGGGCGGGGGAGACAATACAATGAGCAGTTCTTC	TRBV5-4	TRBJ2-1	-	TRBD2
CASSEYTGGFGYTF	TGTGCCAGCAGTGAATACACAGGGGGCTTTGGCTACACCTTC	TRBV6-1	TRBJ1-2	-	TRBD1
CASSFRFGGEYYEQYF	TGTGCCAGCAGCTTCCGTTTCGGAGGGGAATACTACGAGCAGTACTTC	TRBV11-2	TRBJ2-7	-	-
CASTSMGLGDGNTEAFF	TGTGCCAGTACCTCGATGGGGCTTGGAGACGGCAACACTGAAGCTTTCTTT	TRBV19	TRBJ1-1	-	-
CASSPGQGKVNTEAFF	TGCGCCAGCAGCCCGGGACAGGGGAAGGTGAACACTGAAGCTTTCTTT	TRBV4-1	TRBJ1-1	-	TRBD1
CASRTATNEKLFF	TGCGCCAGCAGGACAGCAACTAATGAAAAACTGTTTTTT	TRBV5-1	TRBJ1-4	-	-
CATSDRSGGADTQYF	TGTGCCACCAGTGACCGTAGCGGGGGAGCAGATACGCAGTATTTT	TRBV24-1	TRBJ2-3	-	TRBD2
CASSYRGAKNIQYF	TGTGCCAGCAGTTACAGGGGAGCCAAAAACATTCAGTACTTC	TRBV6-5	TRBJ2-4	-	-
CASSLVPGNYGYTF	TGTGCCAGCAGCTTAGTCCCGGGGAACTATGGCTACACCTTC	TRBV11-3	TRBJ1-2	-	-
CSGSTGGNQPQHF	TGCAGCGGATCGACAGGGGGCAATCAGCCCCAGCATTTT	TRBV29-1	TRBJ1-5	-	TRBD1
CASSLDQGFTEAFF	TGTGCCAGCAGCTTGGATCAGGGTTTCACTGAAGCTTTCTTT	TRBV5-5	TRBJ1-1	-	-
CASSPNPGHSTGELFF	TGCGCCAGCAGTCCAAACCCTGGACACTCCACCGGGGAGCTGTTTTTT	TRBV5-1	TRBJ2-2	-	-
CASSVGGGAPGANVLTF	TGTGCCAGCAGTGTTGGCGGGGGGGCCCCTGGGGCCAACGTCCTGACTTTC	TRBV6-4	TRBJ2-6	-	TRBD2
CASSLGRSYEQYF	TGTGCCAGCAGTTTGGGCCGGTCATACGAGCAGTACTTC	TRBV28	TRBJ2-7	once	-
CASKRTGTGTTYEQYF	TGTGCCAGCAAGAGGACCGGGACAGGGACCACCTACGAGCAGTACTTC	TRBV28	TRBJ2-7	-	TRBD1
CASSQDRGWPQHF	TGTGCCAGCAGTCAGGACAGGGGGTGGCCCCAGCATTTT	TRBV6-5	TRBJ1-5	-	TRBD1
CASSLYGTGDISGYTF	TGTGCCAGCAGTTTATACGGAACAGGGGATATATCAGGCTACACCTTC	TRBV28	TRBJ1-2	-	TRBD1
CASSLGGTGPFGYTF	TGTGCCAGCAGCTTGGGGGGGACAGGGCCTTTTGGCTACACCTTC	TRBV5-6	TRBJ1-2	-	TRBD1
CASSLGGQLNTEAFF	TGCGCCAGCAGCTTGGGGGGACAGTTGAACACTGAAGCTTTCTTT	TRBV5-1	TRBJ1-1	once	TRBD1
CASSEAGGVTEAFF	TGTGCCAGCAGTGAAGCGGGGGGCGTCACTGAAGCTTTCTTT	TRBV6-4	TRBJ1-1	-	-
CASRRDRGGSPLHF	TGTGCCAGCAGACGGGACAGGGGAGGTTCACCCCTCCACTTT	TRBV6-5	TRBJ1-6	-	TRBD1
CASSLDRGSGYTF	TGTGCCAGCAGCCTGGACAGGGGAAGTGGCTACACCTTC	TRBV3-1/TRBV3-2	TRBJ1-2	-	TRBD1
CAIGTGNTYEQYF	TGTGCCATCGGGACAGGGAACACCTACGAGCAGTACTTC	TRBV10-3	TRBJ2-7	-	TRBD1
CASSLTFMAASGGIANTGELFF	TGCGCCAGCAGCTTGACGTTTATGGCGGCTAGCGGGGGGATAGCGAACACCGGGGAGCTGTTTTTT	TRBV5-1	TRBJ2-2	-	TRBD2
CANSRAGGLETQYF	TGTGCCAACTCACGGGCGGGGGGGCTGGAAACGCAGTATTTT	TRBV6-5	TRBJ2-3	-	TRBD2
CASSQVVGQGFTDTQYF	TGTGCCAGCAGCCAAGTTGTGGGACAGGGGTTCACAGATACGCAGTATTTT	TRBV3-1/TRBV3-2	TRBJ2-3	-	TRBD1
CASSPGTDGYTF	TGTGCCAGCAGCCCCGGGACAGATGGCTACACCTTC	TRBV7-6	TRBJ1-2	many	TRBD1
CATSDPRTAYGYTF	TGTGCCACCAGTGATCCCCGGACAGCTTATGGCTACACCTTC	TRBV24-1	TRBJ1-2	-	-
CASSSGQGLATEAFF	TGCGCCAGCAGCTCGGGACAGGGTTTAGCGACTGAAGCTTTCTTT	TRBV5-1	TRBJ1-1	-	TRBD1
CASSEMQSGGAYTDTQYF	TGTGCCAGCAGCGAAATGCAAAGCGGGGGGGCCTATACAGATACGCAGTATTTT	TRBV12-1	TRBJ2-3	-	-
CATGQGALGYTF	TGTGCCACAGGACAGGGGGCGCTTGGCTACACCTTC	TRBV6-5	TRBJ1-2	-	TRBD1
CASSQTGIGGDAEAFF	TGCGCCAGCAGCCAAACAGGAATAGGGGGCGACGCTGAAGCTTTCTTT	TRBV4-1	TRBJ1-1	once	TRBD1
CASSLGDRANYGYTF	TGCGCCAGCAGCTTGGGGGACAGAGCTAACTATGGCTACACCTTC	TRBV5-1	TRBJ1-2	-	TRBD1
CSVRGTSGVRGEQFF	TGCAGCGTCCGAGGGACTAGCGGGGTACGGGGTGAGCAGTTCTTC	TRBV29-1	TRBJ2-1	-	TRBD2
CASSPPRRAGPLHF	TGTGCCAGCAGCCCACCCAGGCGGGCGGGGCCCCTCCACTTT	TRBV9	TRBJ1-6	-	-
CASSLSRSNNEQFF	TGTGCCAGCAGCTTGAGTAGATCAAACAATGAGCAGTTCTTC	TRBV7-3	TRBJ2-1	-	-
CASSVTGVYEQYF	TGTGCCAGCAGCGTGACGGGGGTTTACGAGCAGTACTTC	TRBV5-4	TRBJ2-7	-	-
CASSYSGEVANTF	TGTGCCAGCAGTTACTCCGGGGAGGTCGCTAACACCTTC	TRBV6-6	TRBJ1-2	once	-
CASSLETSGRNTGELFF	TGCGCCAGCAGCTTGGAGACTAGCGGGCGGAACACCGGGGAGCTGTTTTTT	TRBV5-1	TRBJ2-2	many	TRBD2
CASSQDGPREETQYF	TGTGCCAGCAGCCAAGATGGCCCTAGAGAAGAGACCCAGTACTTC	TRBV3-1/TRBV3-2	TRBJ2-5	-	-
CASSLLDSAYEQYF	TGTGCCAGCTCACTGCTCGACAGCGCCTACGAGCAGTACTTC	TRBV18	TRBJ2-7	-	-
CASSESSGALLFF	TGCGCCAGCAGTGAGTCGAGTGGGGCATTACTGTTTTTT	TRBV10-1	TRBJ1-4	-	-
CASSLERPGQGSGYTF	TGTGCCAGCAGTTTAGAGAGACCGGGACAGGGCTCTGGCTACACCTTC	TRBV27	TRBJ1-2	-	TRBD1
CASSESPGYSNQPQHF	TGCGCCAGCAGTGAGTCCCCGGGGTATAGCAATCAGCCCCAGCATTTT	TRBV10-2	TRBJ1-5	-	-
CASSKDGGAGAQPQHF	TGTGCCAGCAGCAAAGATGGTGGCGCAGGGGCGCAGCCCCAGCATTTT	TRBV21-1	TRBJ1-5	-	-
CAWRVGARGYNSPLHF	TGTGCCTGGAGAGTTGGGGCGAGAGGTTATAATTCACCCCTCCACTTT	TRBV30	TRBJ1-6	-	-
CASSSGTHNTGELFF	TGTGCCAGCAGCTCCGGGACACATAACACCGGGGAGCTGTTTTTT	TRBV3-1/TRBV3-2	TRBJ2-2	-	-
CATSRDQRGSGGYTF	TGTGCCACCAGCAGAGATCAACGGGGTTCGGGCGGCTACACCTTC	TRBV15	TRBJ1-2	-	-